These T cell receptor beta chains were read from a single sample in a study of T cell changes during pregnancy in multiple sclerosis. Repertoires were generated with immunoSEQ multiplex PCR, while TCRdb's copy carries only in-frame clones and drops some. The sample lists around 35,000 clones, around nine tenths occurring once. The sample was CD8+ T cells from peripheral blood mononuclear cells, taken in the first trimester of pregnancy. These receptors originate from a female donor with multiple sclerosis, enrolled in a pregnancy study. CDR3s include the opening cysteine and the closing phenylalanine or tryptophan. The D gene is left open where the match is weak. Only some rows state a clone size, as once, few, many or a class for expanded clones.

TRBV21-1,NA,TRBJ2-7,NA,TGTGCCAGCAAGCACCTCCCCAGGGTCTGCGACGAGCAGTACTTC,CASKHLPRVCDEQYF
TRBV7-9,TRBD2,TRBJ2-1,NA,TGTGCCAGCAGCTTTGCGGGAGGGCTCTACAATGAGCAGTTCTTC,CASSFAGGLYNEQFF
TRBV2,TRBD1,TRBJ2-3,NA,TGTGCCAGCAGAGGGGCGGGACAGGGCGTAGGCACAGATACGCAGTATTTT,CASRGAGQGVGTDTQYF
TRBV10-2,TRBD2,TRBJ2-1,NA,TGCGCCAGCAGTGAGGGTGGCGGGGGGGTGGGGAATGAGCAGTTCTTC,CASSEGGGGVGNEQFF
TRBV27,NA,TRBJ2-7,few,TGTGCCAGCAGTTTTGGCGGGAACTCCTACGAGCAGTACTTC,CASSFGGNSYEQYF
TRBV7-9,NA,TRBJ2-1,NA,TGTGCCAGCAGCTTAGCGGGACGGGAGAGCTCCTACAATGAGCAGTTCTTC,CASSLAGRESSYNEQFF
TRBV6-4,NA,TRBJ2-1,NA,TGTGCCAGCTCTCTGACTAGAGAGACTAGTGAGCAGTTCTTC,CASSLTRETSEQFF
TRBV7-9,TRBD1,TRBJ2-5,few,TGTGCCAGCAGCGTAAGACAGGGGGGAGAGACCCAGTACTTC,CASSVRQGGETQYF
TRBV7-2,NA,TRBJ1-2,NA,TGTGCCAGCAGCACCCCCCCGGTGGGAGCCAGATGCACCTTC,CASSTPPVGARCTF
TRBV27,TRBD1,TRBJ2-7,NA,TGTGCCAGCAGTTTAAGACAGGGTGTCTACGAGCAGTACTTC,CASSLRQGVYEQYF
TRBV18,TRBD1,TRBJ1-2,NA,TGTGCCAGCTCACCTTGGGACAGGGGGCTGTATGGCTACACCTTC,CASSPWDRGLYGYTF
TRBV19,NA,TRBJ2-1,NA,TGTGCCAGTAGTCCCGACAGTTACAATGAGCAGTTCTTC,CASSPDSYNEQFF
TRBV27,NA,TRBJ1-2,NA,TGTGCCAGCAGTTTTGGAGGTCCCGACGGAGGGGGCTACACCTTC,CASSFGGPDGGGYTF
TRBV7-9,TRBD2,TRBJ2-7,NA,TGTGCCAGCAGCCCGCGGGGGGACTACTCCTACGAGCAGTACTTC,CASSPRGDYSYEQYF
TRBV6-1,NA,TRBJ1-1,NA,TGTGCCAGCAAAAAAAGAGGACAGCCTGAAGCTTTCTTT,CASKKRGQPEAFF
TRBV15,TRBD2,TRBJ2-7,NA,TGTGCCACCAGCAGGGAAAGGACTAGTTCAGGCTCCGAGCAGTACTTC,CATSRERTSSGSEQYF
TRBV5-4,TRBD2,TRBJ2-1,NA,TGTGCCAGCAGCTTACCGGGAGGGTTTGGGAATGAGCAGTTCTTC,CASSLPGGFGNEQFF
TRBV2,NA,TRBJ1-5,NA,TGTGCCAGCAGTTGGAGGGTAGGCAATCAGCCCCAGCATTTT,CASSWRVGNQPQHF
TRBV7-9,NA,TRBJ1-1,NA,TGTGCCAGCAGCGCCCCTAGGGGATCGAACACTGAAGCTTTCTTT,CASSAPRGSNTEAFF
TRBV7-9,NA,TRBJ2-5,NA,TGTGCCAGCAGGTCCGGGGGCCAGGGGGAAGAGACCCAGTACTTC,CASRSGGQGEETQYF
TRBV18,TRBD1,TRBJ2-2,NA,TGTGCCAGCTCACGGACAGGGGGGAACACCGGGGAGCTGTTTTTT,CASSRTGGNTGELFF
TRBV4-2,TRBD1,TRBJ2-4,NA,TGTGCCAGCAGCCAACTCAACAGGGACAGAAAAAACATTCAGTACTTC,CASSQLNRDRKNIQYF
TRBV5-4,NA,TRBJ2-2,NA,TGTGCCAGCAGCTTTTCGTCTGGGGGCGAGTGGAGCACCGGGGAGCTGTTTTTT,CASSFSSGGEWSTGELFF
TRBV9,NA,TRBJ1-1,NA,TGTGCCAGCAGCGTAACAGGGATGAACACTGAAGCTTTCTTT,CASSVTGMNTEAFF
TRBV4-2,NA,TRBJ2-1,NA,TGTGCCAGCAGCCCAAGCGCACTAGCTGGGTACAATGAGCAGTTCTTC,CASSPSALAGYNEQFF
TRBV7-2,TRBD1,TRBJ1-5,NA,TGTGCCAGCAGCTTAGGGGGACAGCGGAATCAGCCCCAGCATTTT,CASSLGGQRNQPQHF
TRBV7-9,TRBD2,TRBJ2-1,NA,TGTGCCAGCAACCCCACTAGCGAAGATGAGCAGTTCTTC,CASNPTSEDEQFF
TRBV7-8,NA,TRBJ2-2,NA,TGTGCCAGCAGCCTTGGGGCCCTCCCCGGGGAGCTGTTTTTT,CASSLGALPGELFF
TRBV28,TRBD2,TRBJ2-2,NA,TGTGCCAGCAGTTTGGGACTAGCGGGGAACACCGGGGAGCTGTTTTTT,CASSLGLAGNTGELFF
TRBV27,TRBD1,TRBJ2-7,NA,TGTGCCAGCAAATATGCGACAGGGGGCGGTTCCTACGAGCAGTACTTC,CASKYATGGGSYEQYF
TRBV5-6,TRBD2,TRBJ2-2,NA,TGTGCCAGCAGCCTATTGGCGCGGACTAGCGGGGACGGGGAGCTGTTTTTT,CASSLLARTSGDGELFF
TRBV5-8,TRBD2,TRBJ2-1,NA,TGTGCCAGCAGCACCGGGACTAGCGGACTTGGTGAGCAGTTCTTC,CASSTGTSGLGEQFF
TRBV18,NA,TRBJ1-5,NA,TGTGCCAGCTCACCGGACAGCTCTTACCGTAATAGCAATCAGCCCCAGCATTTT,CASSPDSSYRNSNQPQHF
TRBV19,NA,TRBJ1-5,NA,TGTGCCAGTAGCGGGACATCACGGGAGGATCAGCCCCAGCATTTT,CASSGTSREDQPQHF
TRBV21-1,NA,TRBJ2-1,NA,TGTGCCAGCAGCAAGAACGGTGGTGGTGAGCAGTTCTTC,CASSKNGGGEQFF
TRBV4-2,TRBD2,TRBJ2-3,NA,TGTGCCAGCAGCCCCGGGCCGGGAGGGAGGGGTAGCACAGATACGCAGTATTTT,CASSPGPGGRGSTDTQYF
TRBV18,NA,TRBJ2-7,NA,TGTGCCAGCTCACGCACTTACGAGCAGTACTTC,CASSRTYEQYF
TRBV28,NA,TRBJ1-1,NA,TGTGCCAGTCTAATGGACATAATGAACACTGAAGCTTTCTTT,CASLMDIMNTEAFF
TRBV7-9,TRBD2,TRBJ2-1,NA,TGTGCCAGCAGCCCCCGGGGGACTAGCGGGGACAATGAGCAGTTCTTC,CASSPRGTSGDNEQFF
TRBV5-1,NA,TRBJ2-7,NA,TGCGCCAGCAGCTTCCCAGACTCCTACGAGCAGTACTTC,CASSFPDSYEQYF
TRBV7-9,NA,TRBJ2-2,NA,TGTGCCAGCAGCTTCGGAGACGGGGAGCTGTTTTTT,CASSFGDGELFF
TRBV27,NA,TRBJ1-5,NA,TGTGCCAGCAGTTTATCTTGGGCAGGGGCTAATCAGCCCCAGCATTTT,CASSLSWAGANQPQHF
TRBV25-1,NA,TRBJ2-2,NA,TGTGCCAGCAGTGAATTAATCACCGGGGAGCTGTTTTTT,CASSELITGELFF
TRBV29-1,NA,TRBJ2-6,NA,TGCAGCGTTGTTAGACAGAACTCTGGGGCCAACGTCCTGACTTTC,CSVVRQNSGANVLTF
TRBV27,NA,TRBJ2-3,NA,TGTGCCAGCAGTTCCCTAAGCCACACAGATACGCAGTATTTT,CASSSLSHTDTQYF
TRBV5-4,TRBD1,TRBJ2-5,NA,TGTGCCAGCAGCTCACTGACAGGGGGCCAAGAGACCCAGTACTTC,CASSSLTGGQETQYF
TRBV11-3,NA,TRBJ2-7,NA,TGTGCCAGCAGTCCCGGAGAGGGACAACGGAGCTCCTACGAGCAGTACTTC,CASSPGEGQRSSYEQYF
TRBV4-1,NA,TRBJ1-1,NA,TGCGCCAGCAGCCCAGGAGGGACTGAAGCTTTCTTT,CASSPGGTEAFF
TRBV19,NA,TRBJ1-1,NA,TGTGCCAGTAGTATAGATGACGGACAGATTCTCATGAACACTGAAGCTTTCTTT,CASSIDDGQILMNTEAFF